A selection of T cell receptor beta chains follows, all from one sample in a study of shared clonotypes between healthy human individuals. Produced via immunoSEQ multiplex PCR; TCRdb's table is partial and in-frame only. There are more than 400,000 clones in the sample; about 85% occur only once, and about 12% lies in the top ten. Sample: PBMCs. The origin of the receptors is a woman aged 40 to 50 in good health. Some clones in this sample may be carry-over from other donors' samples. The CDR3 runs from the conserved cysteine through the conserved F or W. D genes are given only for firm matches. The size of a clone is reported for some rows only, either as once, few or many, or as a class for expanded clones.

TRBJ2-7 | - | - | TRBV30 | TGTGCCTGGAAATTAGGCGGCGGGCGCCAGCAGTACTTC | CAWKLGGGRQQYF
TRBJ2-1 | - | - | TRBV27 | TGTGCCAGCAGTCCCCGTGCTATAACCTACAATGAGCAGTTCTTC | CASSPRAITYNEQFF
TRBJ2-2 | - | - | TRBV4-2 | TGTGCCAGCAGCCAAGTGGGGGCGAACACCGGGGAGCTGTTTTTT | CASSQVGANTGELFF
TRBJ2-7 | TRBD2 | - | TRBV14 | TGTGCCAGCAGCCGACGAATCTCGGGACTAGCGGGTTACGAGCAGTACTTC | CASSRRISGLAGYEQYF
TRBJ2-5 | - | - | TRBV5-1 | TGCGCCAGCAGCTTGGAGGGGGGAATATTAGAGACCCAGTACTTC | CASSLEGGILETQYF
TRBJ2-5 | - | - | TRBV6-6 | TGTGCCAGCAGTCGTCTGCGGGTTGGGGAGACCCAGTACTTC | CASSRLRVGETQYF
TRBJ1-1 | - | - | TRBV2 | TGTGCCAGCAGAGTAAACACTGAAGCTTTCTTT | CASRVNTEAFF
TRBJ1-2 | - | - | TRBV6-1 | TGTGCCAGCATTAAGTCCGAGAACTATGGCTACACCTTC | CASIKSENYGYTF
TRBJ2-7 | - | few | TRBV21-1 | TGTGCCAGCAGCTCCGGGACAGTTCCCTACGAGCAGTACTTC | CASSSGTVPYEQYF
TRBJ1-1 | - | - | TRBV7-7 | TGTGCCAGCAGCGAGGGGCGGGGCAGCCAACCCACTGAAGCTTTCTTT | CASSEGRGSQPTEAFF
TRBJ2-7 | TRBD1 | - | TRBV6-1 | TGTGCCAGCAGTGAAGGGGACAGGGGCTGGTACGAGCAGTACTTC | CASSEGDRGWYEQYF
TRBJ2-6 | - | - | TRBV5-6 | TGTGCCAGCAGCCCCGCCCGACTGCCCTCTGGGGCCAACGTCCTGACTTTC | CASSPARLPSGANVLTF
TRBJ1-1 | - | - | TRBV2 | TGTGCCAGCAGTTTCAGTCTTATGTCCGAAGCTTTCTTT | CASSFSLMSEAFF
TRBJ2-5 | - | - | TRBV28 | TGTGCCAGCAGCAAAACCAGGGTTGAGACCCAGTACTTC | CASSKTRVETQYF
TRBJ2-2 | TRBD2 | - | TRBV9 | TGTGCCAGCAGCTTAGGACTAGTGGTCGGGGAGCTGTTTTTT | CASSLGLVVGELFF
TRBJ2-3 | TRBD2 | - | TRBV9 | TGTGCCAGCAGCGTAGTGGCTAGCGGGATGTCAGATACGCAGTATTTT | CASSVVASGMSDTQYF
TRBJ1-3 | - | once | TRBV7-8 | TGTGCCAGCAGCTCCGGGACACTAAACACCATATATTTT | CASSSGTLNTIYF
TRBJ1-1 | TRBD1 | few | TRBV7-2 | TGTGCCAGCAGCCCCCCCGGGACAGCGAACACTGAAGCTTTCTTT | CASSPPGTANTEAFF
TRBJ1-1 | - | - | TRBV28 | TGTGCCAGCATGTCGGGGGCTCCCAGTGAAGCTTTCTTT | CASMSGAPSEAFF
TRBJ2-5 | - | - | TRBV5-6 | TGTGCCAGCAGCTGGGATCGGGAGACCCAGTACTTC | CASSWDRETQYF
TRBJ2-1 | TRBD2 | once | TRBV18 | TGTGCCAGCTCAGTTAGCGGGGGAAATTACAATGAGCAGTTCTTC | CASSVSGGNYNEQFF
TRBJ2-1 | TRBD2 | - | TRBV15 | TGTGCCACCAGCCTGTCTAGCGGAGGCTACAATGAGCAGTTCTTC | CATSLSSGGYNEQFF
TRBJ2-2 | - | - | TRBV4-1 | TGCGCCAGCAGCCATGCCGTTGGCAGGGCTAGAACCGGGGAGCTGTTTTTT | CASSHAVGRARTGELFF
TRBJ2-1 | - | - | TRBV6-4 | TGTGCCAGCAGGGCTACAGGGGACTCGGGTGAGCAGTTCTTC | CASRATGDSGEQFF
TRBJ2-7 | - | many | TRBV28 | TGTGCCAGCAGTTTAAAGGACGCGCTAGCTCCCACCTACGAGCAGTACTTC | CASSLKDALAPTYEQYF
TRBJ2-5 | - | - | TRBV28 | TGTGCCAGCAAGGACACGGATCGGACAGAGGGGTGGGAGACCCAGTACTTC | CASKDTDRTEGWETQYF
TRBJ2-7 | TRBD2 | - | TRBV7-2 | TGTGCCAGCAGCTTAGTTGGGACTAGCGTTTACGAGCAGTACTTC | CASSLVGTSVYEQYF
TRBJ2-1 | - | - | TRBV6-1 | TGTGCCAGCAGTGAAGTGACGGTCTCCTACAATGAGCAGTTCTTC | CASSEVTVSYNEQFF
TRBJ2-7 | - | - | TRBV7-2 | TGTGCCAGCAGCATCTCCGGGACCATCTACGAGCAGTACTTC | CASSISGTIYEQYF
TRBJ1-2 | - | - | TRBV30 | TGTGCCTGGGGCCCTCCGGGGTACACCTTC | CAWGPPGYTF
TRBJ1-2 | - | - | TRBV6-1 | TGTGCCAGCAGTGAAAACCCCGGACCTGGCTATGGCTACACCTTC | CASSENPGPGYGYTF
TRBJ2-3 | TRBD2 | - | TRBV4-2 | TGTGCCAGCAGCCAAGATCGAAGCGGGAGGGCCCACCAGCACAGATACGCAGTATTT | CASSQDRSGRAHQHRYAVF
TRBJ2-7 | TRBD2 | once | TRBV9 | TGTGCCAGCAGCGTAAAGGGGACTAGCGGGCGAGACAAGTCCGAGCAGTACTTC | CASSVKGTSGRDKSEQYF
TRBJ2-1 | TRBD2 | - | TRBV27 | TGTGCCAGCAGTTTCCTAGCGGGAGGACTTAACAATGAGCAGTTCTTC | CASSFLAGGLNNEQFF
TRBJ2-7 | - | few | TRBV7-2 | TGTGCCAGCAGCTTTCGAACAGACTACGAGCAGTACTTC | CASSFRTDYEQYF
TRBJ2-2 | - | - | TRBV7-2 | TGTGCCAGCAGCTTAGAATACTGGCATCTCGAGGGCACCGGGGAGCTGTTTTTT | CASSLEYWHLEGTGELFF
TRBJ2-7 | - | many | TRBV28 | TGTGCCAGCAGGAGACCGGGACTCCTAAGAACCTACGAGCAGTACTTC | CASRRPGLLRTYEQYF
TRBJ2-7 | - | - | TRBV11-2 | TGTGCCAGCAGCCAAGAAGGAGATGTATCCTACGAGCAGTACTTC | CASSQEGDVSYEQYF
TRBJ2-7 | TRBD2 | - | TRBV30 | TGTGCCTGGAGTGTATTAGCGGGAGAAGGGTCCCAGTACTTC | CAWSVLAGEGSQYF